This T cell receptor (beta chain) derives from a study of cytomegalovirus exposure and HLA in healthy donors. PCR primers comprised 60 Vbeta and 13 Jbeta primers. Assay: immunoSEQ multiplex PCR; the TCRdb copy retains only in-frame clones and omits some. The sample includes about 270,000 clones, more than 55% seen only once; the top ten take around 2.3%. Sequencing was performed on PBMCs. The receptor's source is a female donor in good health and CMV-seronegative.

CDR3 residues: CASRPDRERTQPQHF. In DNA form, the CDR3 reads TGTGCCAGCAGGCCCGACAGGGAAAGGACCCAGCCCCAGCATTTT. This sequence joins TRBV27 and TRBJ1-5; 7 bases fit TRBD1. There are 15 residues in the CDR3. CDR1 MNHEY and CDR2 SMNVEV come from the germline V gene (reference sequence). The V gene end was trimmed by 6 bases and the J gene end by 7 bases; junction bases not matched to a gene: 12.